This T cell receptor beta chain was captured by sequencing in a study of CD8 T cells in ankylosing spondylitis. Molecular-barcoded quantitative 5'-RACE produced these TCR beta libraries. TCRdb passed the 5' RACE reads through MiXCR, listing each CDR3 protein once. The table has about 210,000 distinct CDR3 sequences, 6% to 8% seen once. General study points: Clones linked to the disease showed a CD8+ phenotype. They occurred at relatively low frequencies in peripheral blood. A TCR beta motif made of eight highly homologous variants seemed typical of ankylosing spondylitis blood. As reported, disease-linked clones showed significant enrichment in matched ankylosing spondylitis synovial fluid.

The CDR3 runs 13 residues. From germline, CDR1 is KGHDR and CDR2 SFDVKD. V was clipped by 6 bases and J by 0 bases, with 8 bases between them. This clonotype was detected ten times or more. The antigen is not known. The rearrangement links TRBV24-1 to TRBJ2-7; no definite D call. Sequencing was carried out using blood, either unsorted or a sorted T cell fraction (not recorded which). The receptor was derived from a male donor with ankylosing spondylitis. As DNA, the CDR3 is TGTGCCACCAGTCGCCAGGACTCCTACGAGCAGTACTTC. It yields the protein CATSRQDSYEQYF.